Below, one TCR beta chain is given with its context. This sample is drawn from a study of cytomegalovirus exposure and HLA in healthy donors. Study information: The roughly 120 million unique TCR beta sequences, from around 200 million T cells, were found by an earlier analysis.

13 Jbeta primers and 60 Vbeta primers were used for the PCR. Generated by immunoSEQ multiplex PCR, the TCRdb table keeps only in-frame clones and is missing some. This sample lists approximately 52,000 clones; its ten largest clones have around an eighth. This CDR3 has 14 residues. The V gene lost 1 base and the J gene lost 4 bases, with 10 bases spanning the gap. Germline CDR1 is LNHDA and CDR2 is SQIVND (reference sequence). The chain joins TRBV19 to TRBJ2-5; tentatively, D is TRBD1 (6 bases). What was sequenced was PBMCs. This sequence was found in a woman in her fifties or sixties in good health and CMV-seropositive. This chain's CDR3 is CASSIATGRETQYF. Here the CDR3 DNA reads TGTGCCAGTAGTATAGCGACAGGTCGAGAGACCCAGTACTTC.